One and the same sample provided the 17 T cell receptor beta chains below, sequenced in a study of T cells after yellow fever vaccination. TCRdb reprocessed the 5' RACE reads with MiXCR, giving one entry per CDR3 protein. Of 500,000 to 650,000 distinct CDR3 sequences listed, roughly an eighth are singletons. This sample comprised PBMCs, obtained on the day of the yellow fever booster vaccination. The receptors originated from a man aged 25-45 years who received the YFV17D yellow fever vaccine.

This clonotype has only a few counts. This rearrangement joins TRBV12-3 or TRBV12-4 to TRBJ2-3; 11 bases match TRBD2. The length of the CDR3 is 18 residues. With 1 base clipped from V and 6 bases from J, the junction kept 12 bases outside the gene matches. CDR3 residues: CASSLVPIAGGPSDTQYF. The CDR3 bases are TGTGCCAGCAGTTTAGTTCCCATAGCGGGAGGGCCATCGGATACGCAGTATTTT.

This clonotype was detected only a few times. V gene TRBV7-8 combines with J gene TRBJ1-5; D gene unclear. CDR1 is SGHVS and CDR2 is FQNEAQ in the germline V gene. The ends were cut back, 5 bases at V and 4 bases at J, with 15 bases in the middle. This CDR3 region has 15 residues. The CDR3 protein is CASSRDRIANQPQHF. The CDR3 DNA is TGTGCCAGCAGCCGCGACCGGATAGCAAATCAGCCCCAGCATTTT.

V is TRBV7-9 and J is TRBJ2-7, with 7 bases aligning to TRBD1. The germline V gene has CDR1 SEHNR and CDR2 FQNEAQ (reference sequence). Unmatched junction bases numbered 7, after V lost 5 bases and J lost 3 bases. The CDR3 runs to 14 residues. The CDR3 sequence: CASSPTGEVYEQYF. CDR3 nucleotides: TGTGCCAGCAGCCCCACAGGGGAAGTCTACGAGCAGTACTTC.

There are a few counts of this clonotype. This chain links TRBV12-3 or TRBV12-4 with TRBJ2-7; the match to TRBD2 covers 9 bases. V dropped 3 bases and J dropped 5; count of bases not matched to a gene: 8. CDR3 length: 15 residues. The CDR3 region is CASSFNSGSTDEQYF. The CDR3, as DNA: TGTGCCAGCAGTTTTAATAGCGGGAGTACCGACGAGCAGTACTTC.

This clonotype was counted only a few times. The chain carries TRBV20-1 and TRBJ2-2; D gene unclear. Germline V lookup: CDR1 DFQATT, CDR2 SNEGSKA (reference sequence). The CDR3 is 12 residues long. Trimming took off 4 bases at V and 4 bases at J, with 7 bases between the two ends. CDR3 DNA: TGCAGTGCTATCCGTTTCACCGGGGAGCTGTTTTTT. Its protein is CSAIRFTGELFF.

The rearrangement links TRBV19 to TRBJ2-7, with D possibly matching TRBD1 (6 bases). The V gene's germline CDR1 is LNHDA and CDR2 SQIVND (reference sequence). This CDR3 spans 13 amino acids. Here the CDR3 DNA reads TGTGCGAGAGGGAACAGGGATTATTACGAGCAGTACTTC. It yields the protein CARGNRDYYEQYF.

This chain links TRBV6-1 with TRBJ2-7; D unresolved. Germline loops: CDR1 MNHNS, CDR2 SASEGT. The CDR3 runs 12 residues. Trimming took 11 bases from V and 2 from J, leaving 13 bases between them. CDR3 region: CAGSRTAYEQYF. As DNA, the CDR3 is TGTGCCGGGTCTCGTACAGCCTACGAGCAGTACTTC.

The V call is TRBV20-1, the J call TRBJ2-2; tentatively, D is TRBD2 (6 bases). The CDR3 is made up of 13 amino acids. V was cut by 4 bases and J by 1 base, with 7 bases left in between. Germline assignment: CDR1 DFQATT and CDR2 SNEGSKA (reference sequence). The CDR3 coding sequence is TGCAGTGCTACAGCGGGGAACACCGGGGAGCTGTTTTTT. It specifies CSATAGNTGELFF.

This clonotype showed up just a few times. The chain links TRBV29-1 to TRBJ2-1, with a weak D call TRBD2 (6 bases). Germline V gives CDR1 SQVTM, CDR2 ANQGSEA. The CDR3 contains 13 residues. The V end lost 4 bases, the J end lost 4 bases, and 11 bases lay between the germline ends. CDR3 coding DNA: TGCAGCGTTGTGGTGCGGGAATACAATGAGCAGTTCTTC. This codes for CSVVVREYNEQFF.

The chain uses TRBV5-5 and TRBJ2-1; tentatively, D is TRBD1 or TRBD2 (5 bases each). Germline lookup yields CDR1 SGHKS and CDR2 YYEKEE (reference sequence). The CDR3 totals 15 residues. Deletions cut 4 bases from V and 8 bases from J, with 19 bases between. The chain's CDR3 is CASSLGRSGGDEQFF. As DNA, the CDR3 is TGTGCCAGCAGCCTGGGACGGTCCGGTGGCGATGAGCAGTTCTTC.

This clonotype showed up just a few times. V gene TRBV18 combines with J gene TRBJ1-1, with 9 bases lining up with TRBD1. CDR3 length: 16 residues. The V gene end was trimmed by 3 bases and the J gene end by 3 bases; junction bases not matched to a gene: 8. Germline loops: CDR1 KGHSH, CDR2 LQKENI. The DNA of the CDR3 is TGTGCCAGCTCACCGCAGGGACAGGGTATCTACACTGAAGCTTTCTTT. This codes for CASSPQGQGIYTEAFF.

This clonotype was recorded a few times. The junction departs from the called germline gene at one end, perhaps through a read error. The rearrangement joins TRBV7-7 to TRBJ2-3, with TRBD1 identical over 10 bases. This CDR3 is 15 amino acids long. The germline V gene has CDR1 SSHAT and CDR2 FNYEAQ (reference sequence). The CDR3: CASSSGTGGTDTQYF. The CDR3 DNA reads TGTGCTAGCAGCTCTGGGACAGGGGGCACAGATACGCAGTATTTT.

This clonotype was detected a few times. The gene calls are TRBV5-5 and TRBJ1-1, with 8 bases aligning to TRBD1. There are 15 residues in the CDR3. Germline loops: CDR1 SGHKS, CDR2 YYEKEE (reference sequence). V was clipped by 0 bases and J by 5 bases; unmatched bases: 6. CDR3 region: CASSLVVQGGTEAFF. Written as DNA, the CDR3 is TGTGCCAGCAGCTTGGTCGTACAGGGGGGGACTGAAGCTTTCTTT.

This chain links TRBV6-1 with TRBJ2-1, with D perhaps assigned TRBD1 or TRBD2 (5 bases each). The CDR3 is 14 amino acids. The V end was cut by 7 bases, the J end by 6 bases, with 16 bases between. Looked up from germline, CDR1 is MNHNS and CDR2 is SASEGT. The CDR3 here is CASMARGWVNEQFF. The DNA of the CDR3 is TGTGCCAGCATGGCGAGGGGCTGGGTCAATGAGCAGTTCTTC.

The table lists this clonotype with a few counts. This chain uses TRBV20-1 with TRBJ2-2; D might be TRBD2 (5 bases). The CDR3 is made up of 15 amino acids. V dropped 0 bases and J dropped 2 bases, with 10 bases sitting between them. CDR1 DFQATT and CDR2 SNEGSKA come from the germline V gene (reference sequence). The CDR3 coding sequence is TGCAGTGCTAGAGAGGATAGCGATAACACCGGGGAGCTGTTTTTT. It translates to CSAREDSDNTGELFF.

The chain combines TRBV7-9 with TRBJ2-5; possibly TRBD1 for D (6 bases). Trimming removed 5 bases from V and 6 bases from J, with 16 bases in between. Germline values: CDR1 SEHNR, CDR2 FQNEAQ (reference sequence). The CDR3 sequence is 14 residues long. The CDR3 here is CASSPQRTVQTQYF. In nucleotides, the CDR3 is TGTGCCAGCAGCCCCCAGCGGACAGTACAGACCCAGTACTTC.

This clonotype occurred many times. DNA of the CDR3: TGTGCCAGCAGCTTAGGCTTTGCCACTTACAATGAGCAGTTCTTC. This codes for CASSLGFATYNEQFF. This rearrangement joins TRBV7-2 to TRBJ2-1, with D hard to call. Germline CDR1 and CDR2: SGHTA and FQGNSA. The CDR3 length is 15 residues. The germline V and J ends were trimmed by 1 base and 4 bases, with 11 bases remaining between them.